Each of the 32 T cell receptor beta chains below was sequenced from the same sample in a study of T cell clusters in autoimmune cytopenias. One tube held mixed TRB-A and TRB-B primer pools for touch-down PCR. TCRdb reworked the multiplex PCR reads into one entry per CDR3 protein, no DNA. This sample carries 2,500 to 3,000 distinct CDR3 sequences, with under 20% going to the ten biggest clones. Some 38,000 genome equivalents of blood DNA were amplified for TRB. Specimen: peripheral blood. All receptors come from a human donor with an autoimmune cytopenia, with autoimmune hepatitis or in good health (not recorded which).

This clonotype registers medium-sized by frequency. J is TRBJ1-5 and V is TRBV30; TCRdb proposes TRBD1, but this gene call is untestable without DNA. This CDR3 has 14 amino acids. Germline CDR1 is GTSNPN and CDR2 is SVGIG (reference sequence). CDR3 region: CAWTVLGGGQPQHF.

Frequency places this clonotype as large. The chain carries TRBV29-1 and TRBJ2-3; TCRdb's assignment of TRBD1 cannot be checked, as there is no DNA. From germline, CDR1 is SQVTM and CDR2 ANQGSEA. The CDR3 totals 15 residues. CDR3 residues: CSVEVPTPVPDTQYF.

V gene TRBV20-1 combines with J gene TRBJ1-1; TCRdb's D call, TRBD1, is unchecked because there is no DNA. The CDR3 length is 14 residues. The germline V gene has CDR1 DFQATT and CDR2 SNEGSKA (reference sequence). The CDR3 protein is CSAATGTGRTEAFF.

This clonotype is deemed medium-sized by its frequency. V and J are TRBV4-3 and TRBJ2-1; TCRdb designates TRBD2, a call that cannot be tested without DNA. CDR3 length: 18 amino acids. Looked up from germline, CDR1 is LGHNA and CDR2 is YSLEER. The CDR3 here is CASSQDRQRGGYYNEQFF.

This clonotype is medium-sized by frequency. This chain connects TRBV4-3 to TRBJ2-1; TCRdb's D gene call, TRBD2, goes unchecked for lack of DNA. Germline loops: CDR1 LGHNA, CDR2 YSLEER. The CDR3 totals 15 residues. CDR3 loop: CASSPLAGDYNEQFF.

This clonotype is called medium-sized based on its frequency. CDR3 in amino acids: CASSSLAGGPIRGDTQYF. The chain joins TRBV5-5 to TRBJ2-3; the D call of TRBD2 rests on TCRdb alone, since no DNA is present to check it. CDR1 is SGHKS and CDR2 is YYEKEE in the germline V gene (reference sequence). The CDR3 extends over 18 amino acids. Looking up the rest from reference TRBV5-5 and TRBJ2-3 gives the full variable domain: DAGVTQSPTHLIKTRGQQVTLRCSPISGHKSVSWYQQVLGQGPQFIFQYYEKEERGRGNFPDRFSARQFPNYSSELNVNALLLGDSALYLCASSSLAGGPIRGDTQYFGPGTRLTVL.

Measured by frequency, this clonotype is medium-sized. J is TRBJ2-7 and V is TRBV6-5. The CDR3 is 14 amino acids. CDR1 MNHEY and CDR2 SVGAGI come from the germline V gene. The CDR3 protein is CASSYAMTEYEQYF.

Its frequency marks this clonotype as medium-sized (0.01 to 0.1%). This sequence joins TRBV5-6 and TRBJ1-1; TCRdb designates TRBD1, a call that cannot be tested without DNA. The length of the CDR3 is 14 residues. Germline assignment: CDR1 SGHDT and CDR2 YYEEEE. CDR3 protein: CASSLGGGPTEAFF.

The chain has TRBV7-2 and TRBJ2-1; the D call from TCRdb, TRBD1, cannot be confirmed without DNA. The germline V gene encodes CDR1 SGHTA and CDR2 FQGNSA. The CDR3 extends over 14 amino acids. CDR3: CASSSLLTGNEQFF.

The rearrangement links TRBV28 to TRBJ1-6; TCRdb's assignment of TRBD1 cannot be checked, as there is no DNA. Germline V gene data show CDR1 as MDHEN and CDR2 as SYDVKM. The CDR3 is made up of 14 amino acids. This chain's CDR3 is CASVGQGMSSPLHF.

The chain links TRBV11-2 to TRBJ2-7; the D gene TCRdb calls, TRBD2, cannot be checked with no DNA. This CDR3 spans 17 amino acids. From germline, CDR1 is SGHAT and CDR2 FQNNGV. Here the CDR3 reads CASSHTGTSGGPYEQYF. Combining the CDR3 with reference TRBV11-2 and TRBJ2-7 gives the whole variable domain EAGVAQSPRYKIIEKRQSVAFWCNPISGHATLYWYQQILGQGPKLLIQFQNNGVVDDSQLPKDRFSAERLKGVDSTLKIQPAKLEDSAVYLCASSHTGTSGGPYEQYFGPGTRLTVT.

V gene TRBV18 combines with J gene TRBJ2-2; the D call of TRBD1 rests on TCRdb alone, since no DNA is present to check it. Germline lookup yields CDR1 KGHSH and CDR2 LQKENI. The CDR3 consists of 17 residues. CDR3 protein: CASSPPPWDRGPGELFF.

CDR3 amino acids: CASSPQAGGDTEAFF. The chain carries TRBV7-9 and TRBJ1-1; the D call of TRBD1 rests on TCRdb alone, since no DNA is present to check it. The germline gives CDR1 SEHNR, CDR2 FQNEAQ (reference sequence). This CDR3 is built from 15 residues.

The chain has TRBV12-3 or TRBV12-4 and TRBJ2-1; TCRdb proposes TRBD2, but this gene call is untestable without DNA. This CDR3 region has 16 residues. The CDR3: CASSFQLADPYNEQFF.

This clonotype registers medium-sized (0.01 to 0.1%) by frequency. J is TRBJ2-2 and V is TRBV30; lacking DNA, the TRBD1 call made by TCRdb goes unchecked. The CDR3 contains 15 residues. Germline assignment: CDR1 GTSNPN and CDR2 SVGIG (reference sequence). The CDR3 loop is CAWSVSGRRTGELFF.

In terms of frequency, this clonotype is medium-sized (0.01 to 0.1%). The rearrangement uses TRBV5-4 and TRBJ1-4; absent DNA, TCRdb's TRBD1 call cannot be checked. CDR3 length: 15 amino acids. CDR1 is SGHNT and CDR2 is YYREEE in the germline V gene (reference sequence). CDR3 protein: CASSPDGTANEKLFF.

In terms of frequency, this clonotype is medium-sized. The CDR3 sequence: CASSLLGEDTQYF. The chain links TRBV27 to TRBJ2-3; TCRdb proposes TRBD1, but this gene call is untestable without DNA. Germline V CDR1 and CDR2: MNHEY, SMNVEV (reference sequence). The CDR3 has 13 amino acids.

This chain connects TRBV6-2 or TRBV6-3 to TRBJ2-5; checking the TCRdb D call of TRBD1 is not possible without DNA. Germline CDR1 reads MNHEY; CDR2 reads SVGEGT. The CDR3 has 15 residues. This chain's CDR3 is CASRGDGFESETQYF.

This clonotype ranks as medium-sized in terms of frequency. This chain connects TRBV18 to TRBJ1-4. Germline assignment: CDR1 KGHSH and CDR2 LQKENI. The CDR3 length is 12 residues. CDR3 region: CASSPGGEKLFF.

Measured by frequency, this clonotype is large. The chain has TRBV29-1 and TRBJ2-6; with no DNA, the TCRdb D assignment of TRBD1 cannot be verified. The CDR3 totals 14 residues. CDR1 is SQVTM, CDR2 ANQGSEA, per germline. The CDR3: CSVEGGSGANVLTF.

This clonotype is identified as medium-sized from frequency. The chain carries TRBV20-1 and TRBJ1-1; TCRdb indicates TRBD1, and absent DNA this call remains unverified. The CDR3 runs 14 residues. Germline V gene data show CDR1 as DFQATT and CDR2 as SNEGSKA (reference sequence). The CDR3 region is CSASRGRMNTEAFF.

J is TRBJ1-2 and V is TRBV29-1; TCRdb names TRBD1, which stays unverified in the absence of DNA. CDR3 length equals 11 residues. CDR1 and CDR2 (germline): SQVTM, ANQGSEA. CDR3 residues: CSVAGADGYTF.

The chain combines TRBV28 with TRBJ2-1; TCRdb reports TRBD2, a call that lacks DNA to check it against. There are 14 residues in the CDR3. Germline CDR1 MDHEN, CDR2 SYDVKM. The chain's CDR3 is CASSLSGTIPVQFF.

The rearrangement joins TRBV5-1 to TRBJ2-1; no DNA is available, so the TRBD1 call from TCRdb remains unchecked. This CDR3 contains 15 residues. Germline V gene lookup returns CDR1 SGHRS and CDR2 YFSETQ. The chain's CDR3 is CASSLGQGAYNEQFF.

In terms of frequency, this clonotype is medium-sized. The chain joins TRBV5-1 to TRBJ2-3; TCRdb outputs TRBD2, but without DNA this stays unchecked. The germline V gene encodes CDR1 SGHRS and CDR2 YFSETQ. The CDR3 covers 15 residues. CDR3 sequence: CASSPGLAGWATQYF.

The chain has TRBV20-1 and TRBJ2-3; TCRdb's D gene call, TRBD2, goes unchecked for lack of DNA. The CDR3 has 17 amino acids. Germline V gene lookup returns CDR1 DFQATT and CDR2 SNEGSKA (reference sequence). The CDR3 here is CSARGGRLAGGTDTQYF.

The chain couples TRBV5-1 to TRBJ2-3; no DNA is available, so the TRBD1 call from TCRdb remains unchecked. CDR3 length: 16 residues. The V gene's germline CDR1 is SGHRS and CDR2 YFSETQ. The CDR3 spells CASSLAPRQGTDTQYF.

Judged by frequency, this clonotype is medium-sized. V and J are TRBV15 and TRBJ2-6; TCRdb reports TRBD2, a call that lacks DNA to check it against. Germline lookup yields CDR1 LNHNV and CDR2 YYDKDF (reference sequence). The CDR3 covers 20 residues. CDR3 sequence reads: CATSGGRGRLALSGANVLTF.

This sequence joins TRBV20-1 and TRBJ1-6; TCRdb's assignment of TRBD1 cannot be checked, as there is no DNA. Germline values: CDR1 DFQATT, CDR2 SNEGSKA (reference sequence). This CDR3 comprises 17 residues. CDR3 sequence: CSARDMGQGPYNSPLHF.

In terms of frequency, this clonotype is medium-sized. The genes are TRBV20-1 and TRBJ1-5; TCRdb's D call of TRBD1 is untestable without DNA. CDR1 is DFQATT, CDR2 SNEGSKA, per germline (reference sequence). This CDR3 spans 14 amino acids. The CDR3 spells CSATDREANQPQHF.

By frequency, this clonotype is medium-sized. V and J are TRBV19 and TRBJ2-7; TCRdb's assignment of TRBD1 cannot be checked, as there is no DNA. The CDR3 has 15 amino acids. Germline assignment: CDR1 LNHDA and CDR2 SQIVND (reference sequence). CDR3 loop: CASSRFQGGSYEQYF. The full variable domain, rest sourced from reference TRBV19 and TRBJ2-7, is DGGITQSPKYLFRKEGQNVTLSCEQNLNHDAMYWYRQDPGQGLRLIYYSQIVNDFQKGDIAEGYSVSREKKESFPLTVTSAQKNPTAFYLCASSRFQGGSYEQYFGPGTRLTVT.

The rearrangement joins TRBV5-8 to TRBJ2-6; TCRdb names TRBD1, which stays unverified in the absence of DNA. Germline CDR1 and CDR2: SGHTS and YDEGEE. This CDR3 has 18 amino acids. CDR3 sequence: CASTRGQGHRGGASVLTF.